These 24 T cell receptor beta chains share one sample of origin, sequenced in a study of cytomegalovirus exposure and HLA in healthy donors. PCR used 60 Vbeta primers and 13 Jbeta primers. The repertoire was sequenced with immunoSEQ multiplex PCR; TCRdb's copy has only in-frame clones and lacks some. The sample has 210,000 or so clones; about 80% are singletons. The sequenced sample was PBMCs. These receptors originate from a woman aged 60-70 years in good health and CMV-seropositive.

The sample holds a few counts of this clone. The J gene is TRBJ1-6, the V gene TRBV6-1; no clear D gene. V lost 1 base and J lost 0, with 7 bases in between. The CDR3 has 16 amino acids. Looked up from germline, CDR1 is MNHNS and CDR2 is SASEGT. The CDR3 reads CASSEVFSSYNSPLHF. CDR3 in DNA: TGTGCCAGCAGTGAAGTCTTTAGCTCCTATAATTCACCCCTCCACTTT.

The CDR3 coding sequence is TGTGCCAGCAGTTCCGGGGCCTACGAGCAGTACTTC. Amino acids: CASSSGAYEQYF. The chain couples TRBV6-5 to TRBJ2-7, with D possibly TRBD2 on 5 matching bases. V lost 4 bases, J lost 2 bases, and 6 bases lay in between. The CDR3 extends over 12 amino acids. Germline assignment: CDR1 MNHEY and CDR2 SVGAGI.

J is TRBJ2-7 and V is TRBV18, with 11 bases that match TRBD2. This CDR3 contains 15 residues. Per the germline V gene, CDR1 is KGHSH and CDR2 is LQKENI. The trim removed 3 bases at V and 2 bases at J, leaving 3 bases unmatched. The CDR3 sequence: CASSPRLAGTYEQYF. The CDR3 nucleotides read TGTGCCAGCTCACCCAGACTAGCGGGAACCTACGAGCAGTACTTC.

This clone was picked up a small number of times. The J gene is TRBJ2-1, the V gene TRBV6-4, with a weak D call TRBD1 (5 bases). V lost 2 bases to trimming and J lost 10 bases, with 12 bases between them. Germline CDR1 is MRHNA and CDR2 is SNTAGT. The CDR3 runs 13 residues. The CDR3 sequence: CASSDQTGVEQFF. The CDR3 DNA reads as TGTGCCAGCAGTGACCAAACAGGCGTCGAGCAGTTCTTC.

V gene TRBV19 combines with J gene TRBJ1-2; 9 nucleotides agree with TRBD1. The CDR3 contains 14 residues. CDR1 is LNHDA, CDR2 SQIVND, per germline (reference sequence). With V trimmed by 5 bases and J by 3 bases, 4 bases remained unmatched. CDR3 protein: CASSQQGADYGYTF. CDR3 in DNA: TGTGCCAGTAGTCAACAGGGGGCCGACTATGGCTACACCTTC.

The rearrangement joins TRBV5-6 to TRBJ2-7; 7 positions match TRBD2. The germline V gene has CDR1 SGHDT and CDR2 YYEEEE. There are 14 residues in the CDR3. V shed 3 bases and J 4 bases; nucleotides not matched to a gene: 7. The CDR3 sequence: CASSSPGLPYEQYF. The CDR3, as DNA: TGTGCCAGCAGCTCCCCGGGACTACCTTACGAGCAGTACTTC.

Points on this clone: As the CDR3 is not closed by the conserved phenylalanine or tryptophan, this likely results from a read error. No DNA is shown, since the ends of the CDR3 on it are uncertain; the CDR3 is the one TCRdb lists. This rearrangement joins TRBV6-1 to TRBJ2-3; TRBD2, the table's D call, was not compared with the DNA. The CDR3 length equals 12 residues, ends included. Germline lookup yields CDR1 MNHNS and CDR2 SASEGT. The CDR3 here is CASSDGTTVRYH.

The chain carries TRBV5-1 and TRBJ2-7, with 11 bases matching TRBD2. Germline assignment: CDR1 SGHRS and CDR2 YFSETQ. The V segment lost 2 bases and the J segment 0 bases; nucleotides outside the gene matches: 7. This CDR3 region has 17 residues. Written as DNA, the CDR3 is TGCGCCAGCAGCTTTGGACTAGCGGGCCCGGCCTCCTACGAGCAGTACTTC. Protein: CASSFGLAGPASYEQYF.

This chain joins TRBV29-1 and TRBJ2-2, with TRBD2 matching 9 bases. Germline lookup yields CDR1 SQVTM and CDR2 ANQGSEA. The J segment lost 3 bases and the V segment lost 7 bases, leaving 9 bases of the junction unmatched. The CDR3 runs 15 residues. The CDR3 protein is CSAIYSGSYTGELFF. The CDR3 DNA reads as TGCAGCGCAATATATAGCGGGAGTTACACCGGGGAGCTGTTTTTT.

V and J are TRBV9 and TRBJ2-7; 8 bases align to TRBD2. V shed 4 bases, J shed 2 bases, and the junction held 11 bases outside the gene matches. There are 16 residues in the CDR3. CDR1 is SGDLS and CDR2 is YYNGEE in the germline V gene. This chain's CDR3 is CASSPWEAGGTYEQYF. The CDR3 nucleotides read TGTGCCAGCAGCCCCTGGGAGGCGGGGGGTACCTACGAGCAGTACTTC.

CDR3 sequence reads: CASSSTGLRTDTQYF. The CDR3, as DNA: TGTGCCAGCAGCTCGACGGGACTCCGCACAGATACGCAGTATTTT. This rearrangement joins TRBV11-3 to TRBJ2-3, with a possible D match to TRBD2 (6 bases). Per the germline V gene, CDR1 is SGHNT and CDR2 is YENEEA. The CDR3 is 15 amino acids. Trimming left V 4 bases short and J 1 base short, with 12 bases between.

The chain joins TRBV9 to TRBJ2-1, with D possibly TRBD1 on 6 matching bases. Trimming pared 2 bases from V and 0 bases from J, leaving 9 bases between. Germline CDR1 is SGDLS and CDR2 is YYNGEE. There are 15 residues in the CDR3. The CDR3 loop is CASSVEGGSYNEQFF. In nucleotides, the CDR3 is TGTGCCAGCAGCGTCGAAGGGGGCTCCTACAATGAGCAGTTCTTC.

J is TRBJ1-2 and V is TRBV19; TRBD1 matches 12 bases. The junction had 6 bases not matched to a gene; V was cut back by 4 bases and J by 3 bases. This CDR3 is 16 amino acids long. The germline V gene has CDR1 LNHDA and CDR2 SQIVND (reference sequence). As DNA, the CDR3 is TGTGCCAGTAGTACGGGGACAGGGGGCGCTGACTATGGCTACACCTTC. Its protein is CASSTGTGGADYGYTF.

DNA for the CDR3: TGTGCCAGCAACCTAAAGGGGGCCGGGGGCTACACCTTC. It codes for CASNLKGAGGYTF. V usage is TRBV28 and J usage is TRBJ1-2; TRBD1 matches 7 bases. Germline loops: CDR1 MDHEN, CDR2 SYDVKM. The trim removed 7 bases at V and 8 bases at J, leaving 10 bases unmatched. The CDR3 runs 13 residues.

The genes are TRBV4-1 and TRBJ2-5; D is perhaps TRBD2 (6 bases). Germline values: CDR1 MGHRA, CDR2 YSYEKL. The V and J ends lost 4 bases and 4 bases respectively, with 16 bases between them. This CDR3 comprises 15 residues. As DNA, the CDR3 is TGCGCCAGCAGCCCCGGGGGACTCAAAGGAGAGACCCAGTACTTC. It codes for CASSPGGLKGETQYF.

In its sample, this clone was seen once. The chain carries TRBV4-3 and TRBJ2-1, with 11 bases matching TRBD2. V shed 3 bases, J shed 4 bases, and the junction held 5 bases outside the gene matches. CDR3 size: 16 residues. Germline V gives CDR1 LGHNA, CDR2 YSLEER. The CDR3 coding sequence is TGCGCCAGCAGCCAGGAGACTAGCGGGGCTTACAATGAGCAGTTCTTC. The encoded protein is CASSQETSGAYNEQFF.

This sequence joins TRBV11-2 and TRBJ2-1, with a possible D match to TRBD1 (5 bases). CDR1 and CDR2 (germline): SGHAT, FQNNGV. The CDR3 has 13 residues. V dropped 1 base and J dropped 7 bases, with 8 bases sitting between them. DNA of the CDR3: TGTGCCAGCAGCTTAGGGGGCGTTAATGAGCAGTTCTTC. This sequence encodes CASSLGGVNEQFF. Combining the CDR3 with reference TRBV11-2 and TRBJ2-1 gives the whole variable domain EAGVAQSPRYKIIEKRQSVAFWCNPISGHATLYWYQQILGQGPKLLIQFQNNGVVDDSQLPKDRFSAERLKGVDSTLKIQPAKLEDSAVYLCASSLGGVNEQFFGPGTRLTVL.

In this sample, this clone turned up a few times. The J gene is TRBJ1-4, the V gene TRBV7-2; perhaps TRBD1 as D (6 bases). Trimming took 5 bases from V and 6 from J, leaving 13 bases between them. Looked up from germline, CDR1 is SGHTA and CDR2 is FQGNSA. The CDR3 is made up of 14 amino acids. In DNA, the CDR3 is TGTGCCAGCAGCAAACAGGGAGGGGATGAAAAACTGTTTTTT. Residues: CASSKQGGDEKLFF.

V and J are TRBV6-5 and TRBJ1-3, with 7 bases aligning to TRBD1. This CDR3 is built from 13 residues. The V and J ends lost 6 bases and 6 bases, in that order; junction bases with no gene match: 5. Per germline, CDR1 MNHEY and CDR2 SVGAGI. The chain's CDR3 is CASRGTAKNTIYF. The CDR3 DNA reads TGTGCCAGCAGGGGGACAGCCAAAAACACCATATATTTT.

J is TRBJ2-7 and V is TRBV30, with D perhaps TRBD1 (5 bases). The length of the CDR3 is 13 residues. V was pared by 2 bases and J by 3 bases, with 11 bases between. CDR1 is GTSNPN and CDR2 is SVGIG in the germline V gene (reference sequence). CDR3: CAWSLQAIYEQYF. For the CDR3, the DNA is TGTGCCTGGAGTTTACAGGCGATCTACGAGCAGTACTTC.

The chain is built from TRBV7-2 and TRBJ2-3; 11 nucleotides agree with TRBD2. The V gene end was trimmed by 0 bases and the J gene end by 3 bases; junction bases not matched to a gene: 11. Germline values: CDR1 SGHTA, CDR2 FQGNSA. The CDR3 length is 19 residues. The CDR3 nucleotides are TGTGCCAGCAGCTTAGCGCAGAGTAGCGGGGGGGCACGAACAGATACGCAGTATTTT. Protein product: CASSLAQSSGGARTDTQYF.

This clone is labeled medium-sized (0.01 to 0.1%). The chain uses TRBV5-4 and TRBJ2-7; 12 bases are shared with TRBD2. The CDR3 extends over 16 amino acids. With 0 bases clipped from V and 3 bases from J, the junction kept 4 bases outside the gene matches. Germline V gene lookup returns CDR1 SGHNT and CDR2 YYREEE (reference sequence). Here the CDR3 reads CASSLVVLAGGYEQYF. CDR3 coding DNA: TGTGCCAGCAGCTTGGTGGTACTAGCGGGAGGCTACGAGCAGTACTTC.

The J gene is TRBJ2-1, the V gene TRBV30, with 7 bases aligning to TRBD1. CDR1 and CDR2 (germline): GTSNPN, SVGIG (reference sequence). J lost 4 bases, V lost 5 bases, and 8 bases had no gene match. The CDR3 spans 14 residues. The CDR3 loop reads CAWCRDSPYNEQFF. CDR3 coding DNA: TGTGCCTGGTGCCGGGACAGCCCATACAATGAGCAGTTCTTC.

The chain carries TRBV19 and TRBJ2-7; tentatively, D is TRBD2 (7 bases). Trimming left V 5 bases short and J 0 bases short, with 14 bases between. Germline V lookup: CDR1 LNHDA, CDR2 SQIVND (reference sequence). The CDR3 extends over 15 amino acids. The CDR3 sequence is CASSDGGGHSYEQYF. The CDR3 nucleotides are TGTGCCAGTAGTGATGGCGGGGGCCACTCCTACGAGCAGTACTTC. Using reference TRBV19 and TRBJ2-7 for the parts outside the CDR3, the full variable domain is DGGITQSPKYLFRKEGQNVTLSCEQNLNHDAMYWYRQDPGQGLRLIYYSQIVNDFQKGDIAEGYSVSREKKESFPLTVTSAQKNPTAFYLCASSDGGGHSYEQYFGPGTRLTVT.